This paragraph covers one TCR beta chain sequence. This clone's antigen is unknown. Nothing much larger sits one base from this clone, and base qualities are not available. CDR1 and CDR2 are read off the germline V gene (reference sequence) as SEHNR and FQNEAQ. The CDR3 measures 15 amino acids from cysteine to phenylalanine. Just CDR3 DNA is preserved here, 45 bases in frame from base 1. V is cut by 6 bases and J by 4 bases, and the space between the germline ends is 18 bases. This specimen belongs to a study of T cell responses to AZD1222 COVID-19 vaccine (dated by TCRdb to the early 2020s). About the study as a whole: AZD1222 recipients whose second dose came at about 4 weeks and those whose second dose came at about 12 weeks were combined into one group, since spike-specific TCR depth and breadth did not differ between the two schedules. TCR sequencing was performed for 230 to 250 trial participants, of whom about 210 were given two doses of AZD1222 and roughly 25 were given two doses of MenACWY control vaccine. Trial participants were enrolled by age into 18-55, 56-69 and 70-plus year subgroups, with 148, 28 and 57 TCR-sequenced participants respectively.

Overall results and qualifications from the work: Participants were mostly white British and included more females than males, and it was suggested by the authors that clonal diversity may have been underestimated. Because no samples from the day 14 peak response were available, repertoires could be characterized only after the peak T cell response. Conclusions about previously exposed vaccinees are limited because only six or seven AZD1222 recipients were SARS-CoV-2 seropositive at baseline. A significant rise in spike-specific TCR breadth and depth was observed after two AZD1222 doses relative to day 0 and relative to MenACWY recipients. CD4 TCRs associated with the vaccine covered the entire spike protein, and the dominant responses were in regions 160-218 and 743-854. Nearly half of unique spike-specific TCRs reportedly recognized epitopes outside regions mutated in the B.1.351 and B.1.1.7 variants. In the small 56-69-year group, the increase in depth fell short of significance, most likely because of low power.

Interpreted using the paper, the time point label stands for: baseline before first vaccination. Vaccinee samples were obtained from the UK trials COV001 and COV002, which included a single-blind randomized controlled phase 2/3 trial of AZD1222 (ChAdOx1 nCoV-19) in healthy adults. For TCRbeta chain sequencing, PBMC samples from trial participants were taken at day 0 and at day 28 after the second dose. The CDR3 regions of human TCRbeta chains were analyzed by immunosequencing. As for how the authors treated the data: Repertoire TCRs were matched against a reference library of SARS-CoV-2-specific TCRs generated with the MIRA antigen-specificity platform. Breadth meant the fraction of unique TCRs that were SARS-CoV-2-associated, whereas depth meant the fraction of total T cells that were SARS-CoV-2-associated. Each spike-specific TCR was assigned to its reactive spike region and to a CD4 or CD8 class using the MIRA data. Log10-transformed breadth and depth values were compared by one-way ANOVA with Sidak's multiple comparisons tests. This is the immuneACCESS table as TCRdb keeps it, with only in-frame sequences that have V and J called. A part of the clones is gone; compared with another copy, unresolved V genes explain less than half, and the rest is unexplained. From that table come the V and J calls and clone size; the DNA was used to work out D and trimming. This sample is represented by around 94,000 clones; about 88% of them were singletons. The ten largest make up 15% to 20% of the sample.

The sample consisted of peripheral blood, taken on day 0 of AZD1222 vaccination. The sequence joins TRBV7-9 to TRBJ1-1, and TRBD1 may be the D gene, going by 5 matching bases. This TCR derives from an adult in good health. The nucleotides read TGTGCCAGCAGTTATAGTCCGGGCGGGGGCACTGAAGCTTTCTTT. Translated, this is CASSYSPGGGTEAFF.